This T cell receptor beta chain was captured by sequencing in a study of regulatory T cells in long-lasting Graves disease. Time point in this sample: persistent/refractory GD, antithyroid drugs over 5 years with positive TRAb. Scientists built the TCR library using RNA that was extracted from PBMCs. Arm-PCR of CDR3 regions and iRepertoire HTBI primers were the basis on which TCR beta libraries were built. TCRdb re-derived calls from the multiplex PCR reads in MiXCR, one entry per CDR3 protein. Among about 660,000 distinct CDR3 sequences listed, about 32% were seen once. The TCR originated in a female donor with Graves disease. Sequences were derived from peripheral blood mononuclear cells (PBMCs), sampled when the disease was refractory, from a patient treated with antithyroid drugs.

CDR3 nucleotide sequence: TGCAGTGCTATCGGGGATGGCTATGGCTACACCTTC. It translates to CSAIGDGYGYTF. The J gene is TRBJ1-2, the V gene TRBV20-1; D not resolved. The CDR3 covers 12 residues. Germline CDR1 DFQATT, CDR2 SNEGSKA (reference sequence). V was cut by 4 bases and J by 4 bases, with 10 bases left in between.